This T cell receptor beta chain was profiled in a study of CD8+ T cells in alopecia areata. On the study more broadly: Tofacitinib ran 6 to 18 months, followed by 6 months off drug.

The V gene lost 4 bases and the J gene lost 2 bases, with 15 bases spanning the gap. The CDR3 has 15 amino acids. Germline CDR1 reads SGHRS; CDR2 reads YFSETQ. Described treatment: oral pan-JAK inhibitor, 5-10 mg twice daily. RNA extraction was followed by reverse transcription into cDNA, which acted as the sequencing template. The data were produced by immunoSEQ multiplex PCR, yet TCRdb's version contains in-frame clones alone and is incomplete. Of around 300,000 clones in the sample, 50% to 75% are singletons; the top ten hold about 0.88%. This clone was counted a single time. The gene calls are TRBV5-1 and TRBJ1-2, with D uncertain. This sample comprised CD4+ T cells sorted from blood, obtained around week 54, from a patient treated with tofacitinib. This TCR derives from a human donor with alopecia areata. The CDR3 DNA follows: TGCGCCAGCAGCCCCCGTGGTGGTTGGAACTATGGCTACACCTTC. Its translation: CASSPRGGWNYGYTF.